Listed below are T cell receptor beta chains from one sample, sequenced in a study of T-cell reconstitution after alpha-beta-depleted transplantation in children. MiXCR, applied by TCRdb to the PCR reads, yields one record per CDR3 protein. The sample holds approximately 200,000 distinct CDR3 sequences; 5.5% to 7% are singletons and the top ten take 4.5% to 5.5%. Sequenced here: PBMCs, sampled before TCRalphabeta/CD19-depleted stem cell transplant. The origin of the receptors is a girl in the first two years of life with combined immunodeficiency, due to receive a stem cell transplant. The CDR3 runs from the conserved cysteine through the conserved F or W. D genes are given only for firm matches. Clone size is shown for a subset of rows, as once, few, many or a class of expanded clone.

clone size: few
V gene: TRBV7-9
D gene: TRBD1
J gene: TRBJ2-4
CDR3 length: 14
CDR3 DNA: TGTGCCAGCAGCACCCTGACAGGGGAAAACATTCAGTACTTC
CDR3 protein: CASSTLTGENIQYF

clone size: few
V gene: TRBV4-2
D gene: .
J gene: TRBJ2-5
CDR3 length: 16
CDR3 DNA: TGTGCCAGCAGCCAAGGGTTCGTCGGGACCGTGAAGACCCAGTACTTC
CDR3 protein: CASSQGFVGTVKTQYF

clone size: many
V gene: TRBV6-2/TRBV6-3
D gene: TRBD2
J gene: TRBJ2-3
CDR3 length: 15
CDR3 DNA: TGTGCCAGCAGAAAGAGCGGGAGTGGAACAGATACGCAGTATTTT
CDR3 protein: CASRKSGSGTDTQYF

clone size: many
V gene: TRBV3-1
D gene: .
J gene: TRBJ2-1
CDR3 length: 11
CDR3 DNA: TGTGCCAGCAGCCTCGACTTGGAGCAGTTCTTC
CDR3 protein: CASSLDLEQFF

clone size: many
V gene: TRBV5-1
D gene: TRBD2
J gene: TRBJ2-1
CDR3 length: 15
CDR3 DNA: TGCGCCAGCAGCTTCGATAGCGGGGAGTACAATGAGCAGTTCTTC
CDR3 protein: CASSFDSGEYNEQFF

clone size: many
V gene: TRBV28
D gene: TRBD1
J gene: TRBJ2-7
CDR3 length: 13
CDR3 DNA: TGTGCCAGCACCCGGGACAGCCCCTACGAGCAGTACTTC
CDR3 protein: CASTRDSPYEQYF

clone size: few
V gene: TRBV7-9
D gene: .
J gene: TRBJ2-2
CDR3 length: 14
CDR3 DNA: TGTGCCAGCAGCTTAGATATCAACACCGGGGAGCTGTTTTTT
CDR3 protein: CASSLDINTGELFF

clone size: many
V gene: TRBV7-2
D gene: .
J gene: TRBJ2-1
CDR3 length: 16
CDR3 DNA: TGTGCCAGCAGCTTCGTTGGCGGGATTGTTAGAGGTGGGCAGTTCTTC
CDR3 protein: CASSFVGGIVRGGQFF

clone size: .
V gene: TRBV6-2/TRBV6-3
D gene: .
J gene: TRBJ2-5
CDR3 length: 18
CDR3 DNA: TGTGCCAGCAGTTACTCCTATAGTAGCGAGAGCTTGGAAGAGACCCAGTACTTC
CDR3 protein: CASSYSYSSESLEETQYF

clone size: many
V gene: TRBV5-4
D gene: TRBD2
J gene: TRBJ2-1
CDR3 length: 14
CDR3 DNA: TGTGCCAGCAGGCGGGAGTTTCTATATGATGAGCAGTTCTTC
CDR3 protein: CASRREFLYDEQFF

clone size: many
V gene: TRBV28
D gene: .
J gene: TRBJ2-3
CDR3 length: 12
CDR3 DNA: TGTGCCAGCAGTCCCTTCCAGGATACGCAGTATTTT
CDR3 protein: CASSPFQDTQYF

clone size: many
V gene: TRBV27
D gene: .
J gene: TRBJ2-1
CDR3 length: 14
CDR3 DNA: TGTGCCAGCAGTTTGATGTTTGACTGGAGTGAGCAGTTCTTC
CDR3 protein: CASSLMFDWSEQFF

clone size: many
V gene: TRBV7-9
D gene: .
J gene: TRBJ2-6
CDR3 length: 16
CDR3 DNA: TGTGCCAGCGGAAAGAACCCGGGGGATGGGGCCAACGTCCTGACTTTC
CDR3 protein: CASGKNPGDGANVLTF

clone size: many
V gene: TRBV4-2
D gene: .
J gene: TRBJ2-5
CDR3 length: 13
CDR3 DNA: TGTGCCAGCAGCCCGGAGTACCAAGAGACCCAGTACTTC
CDR3 protein: CASSPEYQETQYF

clone size: many
V gene: TRBV4-3
D gene: TRBD1
J gene: TRBJ2-1
CDR3 length: 16
CDR3 DNA: TGCGCCAGCAGCCAGGACCACAGGGGGTTGTACAATGAGCAGTTCTTC
CDR3 protein: CASSQDHRGLYNEQFF

clone size: .
V gene: TRBV7-2
D gene: TRBD2
J gene: TRBJ2-5
CDR3 length: 15
CDR3 DNA: TGTGCCAGCAGCTTATGGGCTAGCGGGCAAGAGACCCAGTACTTC
CDR3 protein: CASSLWASGQETQYF

clone size: many
V gene: TRBV6-2/TRBV6-3
D gene: .
J gene: TRBJ2-2
CDR3 length: 16
CDR3 DNA: TGTGCCAGCAGTTACTCGATGCCCCTGAGCACCGGGGAGCTGTTTTTT
CDR3 protein: CASSYSMPLSTGELFF

clone size: many
V gene: TRBV5-1
D gene: TRBD1
J gene: TRBJ1-1
CDR3 length: 14
CDR3 DNA: TGCGCCAGCAGCTTCGGGACAGGAGGGGCTGAAGCTTTCTTT
CDR3 protein: CASSFGTGGAEAFF

clone size: few
V gene: TRBV13
D gene: TRBD1
J gene: TRBJ2-7
CDR3 length: 13
CDR3 DNA: TGTGCCAGCAGCTCGACAGGGCTCTACGAGCAGTACTTC
CDR3 protein: CASSSTGLYEQYF

clone size: few
V gene: TRBV11-2
D gene: TRBD2
J gene: TRBJ2-1
CDR3 length: 15
CDR3 DNA: TGTGCCAGCAGCTTATCAGCGGGAGAGTACAATGAGCAGTTCTTC
CDR3 protein: CASSLSAGEYNEQFF

clone size: .
V gene: TRBV5-1
D gene: TRBD2
J gene: TRBJ2-7
CDR3 length: 15
CDR3 DNA: TGCGCCAGCAGCCACTCCGGGACTAGCGGGGACGAGCAGTACTTC
CDR3 protein: CASSHSGTSGDEQYF

clone size: few
V gene: TRBV9
D gene: .
J gene: TRBJ2-5
CDR3 length: 13
CDR3 DNA: TGTGCCAGCAGCGCCTTCTCCCAAGAGACCCAGTACTTC
CDR3 protein: CASSAFSQETQYF

clone size: many
V gene: TRBV4-3
D gene: .
J gene: TRBJ2-7
CDR3 length: 15
CDR3 DNA: TGCGCCAGCAGCCCCCGGGCAGCGAGCTCCTACGAGCAGTACTTC
CDR3 protein: CASSPRAASSYEQYF

clone size: many
V gene: TRBV28
D gene: TRBD2
J gene: TRBJ2-7
CDR3 length: 18
CDR3 DNA: TGTGCCAGCAGTCTGCCTAGCGGGAGTAGGTCCCTTACCTACGAGCAGTACTTC
CDR3 protein: CASSLPSGSRSLTYEQYF

clone size: many
V gene: TRBV29-1
D gene: TRBD1
J gene: TRBJ1-2
CDR3 length: 14
CDR3 DNA: TGCAGCGTTGAAGAGGGACAGGGGGTCTATGGCTACACCTTC
CDR3 protein: CSVEEGQGVYGYTF

clone size: many
V gene: TRBV12-3/TRBV12-4
D gene: .
J gene: TRBJ2-1
CDR3 length: 15
CDR3 DNA: TGTGCCAGCAGTTTATCCGGAATCTCAGGGGATGAGCAGTTCTTC
CDR3 protein: CASSLSGISGDEQFF

clone size: many
V gene: TRBV29-1
D gene: .
J gene: TRBJ1-2
CDR3 length: 13
CDR3 DNA: TGCAGCGTTGTGGCCCTTCCGGTGGATGGCTACACCTTC
CDR3 protein: CSVVALPVDGYTF

clone size: many
V gene: TRBV9
D gene: TRBD2
J gene: TRBJ2-1
CDR3 length: 16
CDR3 DNA: TGTGCCAGCAGCCTCCCGCTCAGCGGGGGGGCCGGTGAGCAGTTCTTC
CDR3 protein: CASSLPLSGGAGEQFF

clone size: few
V gene: TRBV7-3
D gene: TRBD2
J gene: TRBJ2-1
CDR3 length: 17
CDR3 DNA: TGTGCCAGCAGCCCTATAGCGGGGGGGTACACCGACAATGAGCAGTTCTTC
CDR3 protein: CASSPIAGGYTDNEQFF

clone size: many
V gene: TRBV4-3
D gene: .
J gene: TRBJ2-1
CDR3 length: 16
CDR3 DNA: TGCGCCAGCAGCCAAGACTACCGGGACAACTACAATGAGCAGTTCTTC
CDR3 protein: CASSQDYRDNYNEQFF

clone size: many
V gene: TRBV27
D gene: TRBD1
J gene: TRBJ1-1
CDR3 length: 12
CDR3 DNA: TGTGCCAGCGGCGACAGGGTAGCTGAAGCTTTCTTT
CDR3 protein: CASGDRVAEAFF

clone size: many
V gene: TRBV12-3/TRBV12-4
D gene: TRBD2
J gene: TRBJ2-2
CDR3 length: 14
CDR3 DNA: TGTGCCAGCAGTCCGGGACTAGGTTCCGGGGAGCTGTTTTTT
CDR3 protein: CASSPGLGSGELFF

clone size: many
V gene: TRBV12-3/TRBV12-4
D gene: TRBD1
J gene: TRBJ1-1
CDR3 length: 15
CDR3 DNA: TGTGCCAGCAGCCCTCGGACAGGCTATAACACTGAAGCTTTCTTT
CDR3 protein: CASSPRTGYNTEAFF

clone size: many
V gene: TRBV7-9
D gene: TRBD2
J gene: TRBJ2-2
CDR3 length: 14
CDR3 DNA: TGTGCCAGCAACTTACTAGCGGACACCGGGGAGCTGTTTTTT
CDR3 protein: CASNLLADTGELFF

clone size: many
V gene: TRBV5-6
D gene: .
J gene: TRBJ1-2
CDR3 length: 16
CDR3 DNA: TGTGCCAGCAGCCCGCTGCACTCCTATATTAACTATGGCTACACCTTC
CDR3 protein: CASSPLHSYINYGYTF

clone size: many
V gene: TRBV6-5
D gene: .
J gene: TRBJ2-2
CDR3 length: 15
CDR3 DNA: TGTGCCAGCAGTTACTCATTCGAGGGGACCGGGGAGCTGTTTTTT
CDR3 protein: CASSYSFEGTGELFF

clone size: many
V gene: TRBV29-1
D gene: .
J gene: TRBJ2-7
CDR3 length: 12
CDR3 DNA: TGCAGCGTCTACTCAGGGATCCACGAGCAGTACTTC
CDR3 protein: CSVYSGIHEQYF

clone size: many
V gene: TRBV4-2
D gene: TRBD2
J gene: TRBJ2-3
CDR3 length: 17
CDR3 DNA: TGTGCCAGCAGCCAAGGGGGACTACCAGAGGGCACAGATACGCAGTATTTT
CDR3 protein: CASSQGGLPEGTDTQYF

clone size: many
V gene: TRBV21-1
D gene: .
J gene: TRBJ2-1
CDR3 length: 14
CDR3 DNA: TGTGCCAGCAGCAAAGAAGAGCGGGAACCTGAGCAGTTCTTC
CDR3 protein: CASSKEEREPEQFF

clone size: many
V gene: TRBV29-1
D gene: TRBD2
J gene: TRBJ2-3
CDR3 length: 16
CDR3 DNA: TGCAGCGTTGGCCTAGGACTAGCGCAGGACACAGATACGCAGTATTTT
CDR3 protein: CSVGLGLAQDTDTQYF

clone size: many
V gene: TRBV29-1
D gene: .
J gene: TRBJ2-1
CDR3 length: 16
CDR3 DNA: TGCAGCGTTGAAGAACTTTACAGAGGGGTAGACAATGAGCAGTTCTTC
CDR3 protein: CSVEELYRGVDNEQFF

clone size: once
V gene: TRBV7-6
D gene: .
J gene: TRBJ2-1
CDR3 length: 16
CDR3 DNA: TGTGCCAGCAGCTTAGCGTTCGGGAGCTCCCTCAATGAGCAGTTCTTC
CDR3 protein: CASSLAFGSSLNEQFF

clone size: many
V gene: TRBV27
D gene: .
J gene: TRBJ2-5
CDR3 length: 15
CDR3 DNA: TGTGCCAGCAGTTTAGGGGCAGGCGCCCAAGAGACCCAGTACTTC
CDR3 protein: CASSLGAGAQETQYF

clone size: many
V gene: TRBV29-1
D gene: .
J gene: TRBJ2-3
CDR3 length: 12
CDR3 DNA: TGCAGCGTTGAAAGGGTAACAGATACGCAGTATTTT
CDR3 protein: CSVERVTDTQYF

clone size: many
V gene: TRBV28
D gene: TRBD2
J gene: TRBJ2-4
CDR3 length: 16
CDR3 DNA: TGTGCCAGCAGCACTACCCCCCTCTGGACTAGCAGGACCTTAAACTTC
CDR3 protein: CASSTTPLWTSRTLNF

clone size: many
V gene: TRBV5-1
D gene: TRBD1
J gene: TRBJ1-5
CDR3 length: 14
CDR3 DNA: TGCGCCAGCAGCTTGGGGACAGGAAATCAGCCCCAGCATTTT
CDR3 protein: CASSLGTGNQPQHF

clone size: many
V gene: TRBV28
D gene: .
J gene: TRBJ1-1
CDR3 length: 14
CDR3 DNA: TGTGCCAGCACCGGCGCAGGGATAGGCACTGAAGCTTTCTTT
CDR3 protein: CASTGAGIGTEAFF

clone size: many
V gene: TRBV29-1
D gene: .
J gene: TRBJ2-7
CDR3 length: 13
CDR3 DNA: TGCAGCGTTGCTAGTTTGGTCTCCTACGAGCAGTACTTC
CDR3 protein: CSVASLVSYEQYF

clone size: many
V gene: TRBV7-6
D gene: .
J gene: TRBJ2-6
CDR3 length: 15
CDR3 DNA: TGTGCCAGCAGCGTCCGGGAGAGTGGGGCCAACGTCCTGACTTTC
CDR3 protein: CASSVRESGANVLTF

clone size: many
V gene: TRBV5-1
D gene: .
J gene: TRBJ2-1
CDR3 length: 16
CDR3 DNA: TGCGCCAGCAGCTTGGTGGCGGGGAGCTCCTACAATGAGCAGTTCTTC
CDR3 protein: CASSLVAGSSYNEQFF

clone size: many
V gene: TRBV4-3
D gene: .
J gene: TRBJ2-7
CDR3 length: 13
CDR3 DNA: TGCGCCAGCAGCCAAGGGCTCTGGTACGAGCAGTACTTC
CDR3 protein: CASSQGLWYEQYF